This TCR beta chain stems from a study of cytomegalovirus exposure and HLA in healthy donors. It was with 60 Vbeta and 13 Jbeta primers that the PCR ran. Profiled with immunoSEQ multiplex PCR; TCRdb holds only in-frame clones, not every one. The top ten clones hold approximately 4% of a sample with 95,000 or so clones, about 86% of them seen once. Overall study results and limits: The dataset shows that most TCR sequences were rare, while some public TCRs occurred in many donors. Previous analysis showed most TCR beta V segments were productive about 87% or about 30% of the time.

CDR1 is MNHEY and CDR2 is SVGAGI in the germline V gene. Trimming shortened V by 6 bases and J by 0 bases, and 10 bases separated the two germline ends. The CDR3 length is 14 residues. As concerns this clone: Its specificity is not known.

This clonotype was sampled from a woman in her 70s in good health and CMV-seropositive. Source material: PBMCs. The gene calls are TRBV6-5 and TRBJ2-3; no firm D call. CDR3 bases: TGTGCCAGCAGCTTGGCCGCTAGCACAGATACGCAGTATTTT. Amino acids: CASSLAASTDTQYF.